These T cell receptor beta chains were read from a single sample in a study of CD8 T cells in ankylosing spondylitis. TCRdb recomputed calls from the 5' RACE reads with MiXCR, one row per CDR3 protein. The top ten clones hold roughly 9% of a sample with about 320,000 distinct CDR3 sequences, 11% of them seen once. The sample comprised blood, either unsorted or a sorted T cell fraction (not recorded which). These receptors all stem from a female donor with ankylosing spondylitis or in good health (not recorded which). Both conserved end residues are part of each CDR3. D genes are given only for firm matches. Clone size is given for some rows only: seen once, a few or many times, or a class if the clone is expanded.

v_gene: TRBV2; d_gene: TRBD1; j_gene: TRBJ1-2; abundance: few; CDR3nt: TGTGCCAGCAGTGAAGCGCTTGGACAGGGATTTGGCTACACCTTC; CDR3aa: CASSEALGQGFGYTF
v_gene: TRBV5-4; d_gene: -; j_gene: TRBJ2-3; abundance: many; CDR3nt: TGTGCCAGCAGCTTGGGGACATACAGCACAGATACGCAGTATTTT; CDR3aa: CASSLGTYSTDTQYF
v_gene: TRBV3-1; d_gene: TRBD2; j_gene: TRBJ2-1; abundance: many; CDR3nt: TGTGCCAGCAGCCAAGGATCAAGTCTAGCGGGGGGGAGTGAGCAGTTCTTC; CDR3aa: CASSQGSSLAGGSEQFF
v_gene: TRBV7-2; d_gene: -; j_gene: TRBJ2-1; abundance: few; CDR3nt: TGTGCCAGCAGCTTATCGGCCAGGGCCCATGAGCAGTTCTTC; CDR3aa: CASSLSARAHEQFF
v_gene: TRBV7-2; d_gene: -; j_gene: TRBJ1-1; abundance: many; CDR3nt: TGTGCCAGCGCGGGGGGCGTAAACATGAACACTGAAGCTTTCTTT; CDR3aa: CASAGGVNMNTEAFF
v_gene: TRBV20-1; d_gene: TRBD2; j_gene: TRBJ2-1; abundance: many; CDR3nt: TGCAGTGCGCCCGGGACTAGCGGCTCCTACAATGAGCAGTTCTTC; CDR3aa: CSAPGTSGSYNEQFF
v_gene: TRBV6-5; d_gene: TRBD1; j_gene: TRBJ1-1; abundance: many; CDR3nt: TGTGCCAGCAGTTACGGTAGGACAGGGGGCACTGAAGCTTTCTTT; CDR3aa: CASSYGRTGGTEAFF
v_gene: TRBV7-9; d_gene: TRBD1; j_gene: TRBJ2-7; abundance: many; CDR3nt: TGTGCCAGCAGCTTGCGATCCGGGACAGGGAGCTCCTACGAGCAGTACTTC; CDR3aa: CASSLRSGTGSSYEQYF
v_gene: TRBV12-5; d_gene: -; j_gene: TRBJ2-1; abundance: -; CDR3nt: TGTGCTAGTGGTTTGACAGGAAACCATGAGCAGTTCTTC; CDR3aa: CASGLTGNHEQFF
v_gene: TRBV7-2; d_gene: -; j_gene: TRBJ1-6; abundance: -; CDR3nt: TGTGCCAGCAGCCGCTCTATGCGGGGGGTGGATAATTCACCCCTCCACTTT; CDR3aa: CASSRSMRGVDNSPLHF
v_gene: TRBV11-2; d_gene: -; j_gene: TRBJ2-6; abundance: many; CDR3nt: TGTGCCAGCAGCTCAACTAACGCAAGGAGCTCTGGGGCCAACGTCCTGACTTTC; CDR3aa: CASSSTNARSSGANVLTF
v_gene: TRBV30; d_gene: TRBD2; j_gene: TRBJ2-7; abundance: -; CDR3nt: TGTGCCTGGAGTGGACTAGCGGGACCCCACGAGCAGTACTTC; CDR3aa: CAWSGLAGPHEQYF
v_gene: TRBV19; d_gene: -; j_gene: TRBJ1-5; abundance: -; CDR3nt: TGTGCCAGTAGTAGACTCCCTCAGCCCCAGCATTTT; CDR3aa: CASSRLPQPQHF
v_gene: TRBV20-1; d_gene: TRBD1; j_gene: TRBJ2-2; abundance: many; CDR3nt: TGCAGTGCTCCAGATACGACAGGGGGGAGCTCCGGGGAGCTGTTTTTT; CDR3aa: CSAPDTTGGSSGELFF
v_gene: TRBV20-1; d_gene: TRBD2; j_gene: TRBJ2-3; abundance: many; CDR3nt: TGCAGTGCTAGAGTGGTAGCGGGACGAGTAGATACGCAGTATTTT; CDR3aa: CSARVVAGRVDTQYF
v_gene: TRBV20-1; d_gene: -; j_gene: TRBJ2-1; abundance: many; CDR3nt: TGCAGTGGACTCCCCCCGAAGGTTTACAATGAGCAGTTCTTC; CDR3aa: CSGLPPKVYNEQFF
v_gene: TRBV6-2/TRBV6-3; d_gene: -; j_gene: TRBJ2-5; abundance: -; CDR3nt: TGTGCCAGCAGTGCCTCCGTTGAGACCCAGTACTTC; CDR3aa: CASSASVETQYF
v_gene: TRBV20-1; d_gene: -; j_gene: TRBJ1-2; abundance: many; CDR3nt: TGCAGTGCTAGGGACCCCCGGGGACCGAGGGGCTACACCTTC; CDR3aa: CSARDPRGPRGYTF